Each of the 28 T cell receptor beta chains below was sequenced from the same sample in a study of T-cell memory formation after mild COVID-19. TCRdb passed the 5' RACE reads through MiXCR, listing each CDR3 protein once. Of about half a million distinct CDR3 sequences in the sample, 18% are singletons; the top ten hold around 12%. Sequencing was done on a sample of PBMCs or a T cell subset sorted from them (not recorded which). The receptor source for this set is an adult woman who had mild COVID-19 (a few samples of this study predate the infection). Cell type and time point are not known.

V gene TRBV4-3 combines with J gene TRBJ1-3; no reliable D call. V was trimmed by 4 bases and J by 0 bases, leaving 7 bases between them. The CDR3 has 14 amino acids. Germline V gene lookup returns CDR1 LGHNA and CDR2 YSLEER. CDR3 in DNA: TGCGCCAGCAGCCCGCAGACCTCTGGAAACACCATATATTTT. It is translated as CASSPQTSGNTIYF.

The sample holds a few counts of this clonotype. This sequence joins TRBV12-3 or TRBV12-4 and TRBJ2-1; 8 bases line up with TRBD1. The CDR3 loop spans 17 amino acids. The junction had 15 bases not matched to a gene; V was cut back by 6 bases and J by 5 bases. The CDR3 DNA follows: TGTGCCAGCAGATCCGGGACAGGCCCACTAGTGGACAATGAGCAGTTCTTC. It specifies CASRSGTGPLVDNEQFF.

Of note for this clonotype: A much bigger clone sits one base away, suggesting this may be a read error. The rearrangement links TRBV7-9 to TRBJ1-1; D gene unclear. This CDR3 comprises 11 residues. Germline lookup yields CDR1 SEHNR and CDR2 FQNEAQ (reference sequence). V dropped 6 bases and J dropped 2 bases, with 4 bases sitting between them. CDR3 protein: CASRFNTEAFF. CDR3 DNA: TGTGCCAGCAGATTTAACACTGAAGCTTTCTTT.

The gene calls are TRBV7-2 and TRBJ2-3; D is perhaps TRBD1 (5 bases). With 7 bases removed from V and 4 bases from J, the gap between germline ends came to 12 bases. The CDR3 sequence is 13 residues long. The germline V gene has CDR1 SGHTA and CDR2 FQGNSA. CDR3 sequence: CASTRQIPDTQYF. The CDR3 nucleotides read TGTGCCAGCACCCGACAGATCCCAGATACGCAGTATTTT. Combining the CDR3 with reference TRBV7-2 and TRBJ2-3 gives the whole variable domain GAGVSQSPSNKVTEKGKDVELRCDPISGHTALYWYRQSLGQGLEFLIYFQGNSAPDKSGLPSDRFSAERTGGSVSTLTIQRTQQEDSAVYLCASTRQIPDTQYFGPGTRLTVL.

The chain employs TRBV5-1 and TRBJ2-7, with TRBD1 as a possible D gene (5 bases). Trimming took 4 bases from V and 3 from J, leaving 17 bases between them. The CDR3 is made up of 15 amino acids. Germline V gene data show CDR1 as SGHRS and CDR2 as YFSETQ. As DNA, the CDR3 is TGCGCCAGCAGCCCCGACGCGGCTACAGGCTACGAGCAGTACTTC. Translating it yields CASSPDAATGYEQYF. Drawing the rest from reference TRBV5-1 and TRBJ2-7, the complete variable domain is KAGVTQTPRYLIKTRGQQVTLSCSPISGHRSVSWYQQTPGQGLQFLFEYFSETQRNKGNFPGRFSGRQFSNSRSEMNVSTLELGDSALYLCASSPDAATGYEQYFGPGTRLTVT.

This chain links TRBV5-1 with TRBJ2-7, with 8 bases fitting TRBD1. The CDR3 covers 20 residues. The trim removed 4 bases at V and 3 bases at J, leaving 24 bases unmatched. Germline V CDR1 and CDR2: SGHRS, YFSETQ. This CDR3 reads CASSRMGPRPPGGEDYEQYF. DNA for the CDR3: TGCGCCAGCAGCCGGATGGGGCCCAGACCTCCAGGGGGCGAAGACTACGAGCAGTACTTC.

This clonotype was seen more than once but under ten times. The genes are TRBV29-1 and TRBJ2-1, with 12 positions matching TRBD2. Per the germline V gene, CDR1 is SQVTM and CDR2 is ANQGSEA. There are 15 residues in the CDR3. V trimming: 4 bases; J trimming: 8 bases; junction bases outside the gene matches: 9. The CDR3 reads CSVASGLAGRYEQFF. The CDR3 DNA sequence: TGCAGCGTTGCCTCCGGACTAGCGGGGCGCTATGAGCAGTTCTTC.

The chain has TRBV7-9 and TRBJ2-7; D remains unclear. The length of the CDR3 is 13 residues. Deletions cut 5 bases from V and 2 bases from J, with 10 bases between. Germline assignment: CDR1 SEHNR and CDR2 FQNEAQ (reference sequence). CDR3: CASSRRGAYEQYF. The CDR3 bases are TGTGCCAGCAGCCGGCGCGGAGCCTACGAGCAGTACTTC.

This clonotype was counted between two and nine times. The chain employs TRBV7-2 and TRBJ2-3; D is possibly TRBD2 (5 bases). CDR1 is SGHTA and CDR2 is FQGNSA in the germline V gene. V lost 5 bases and J lost 4, with 16 bases in between. The CDR3 contains 15 residues. As DNA, the CDR3 is TGTGCCAGCAGCCAAGCGGCAGTATTCGCAGATACGCAGTATTTT. This encodes CASSQAAVFADTQYF.

There are a few counts of this clonotype. The CDR3 region is CASSYAQGSSPLHF. For the CDR3, the DNA is TGTGCCAGCAGTTACGCCCAGGGCTCCTCACCCCTCCACTTT. The chain uses TRBV6-5 and TRBJ1-6; possibly TRBD1 for D (5 bases). Germline-derived CDR1 and CDR2 are MNHEY and SVGAGI. V shed 2 bases and J shed 10 bases, with 12 bases lying between them. The CDR3 is 14 residues long.

V gene TRBV12-3 or TRBV12-4 combines with J gene TRBJ2-1; D unresolved. The CDR3 spans 13 residues. Trimming shortened V by 2 bases and J by 3 bases, and 5 bases separated the two germline ends. The CDR3 reads CASSLRVYNEQFF. The DNA of the CDR3 is TGTGCCAGCAGTTTAAGGGTCTACAATGAGCAGTTCTTC.

The V call is TRBV5-1, the J call TRBJ1-2; perhaps TRBD1 as D (5 bases). This CDR3 comprises 15 residues. CDR1 is SGHRS and CDR2 is YFSETQ in the germline V gene. The germline V and J ends were trimmed by 7 bases and 4 bases, with 20 bases remaining between them. The CDR3 sequence is CASRASGAGTYGYTF. The CDR3, as DNA: TGCGCCAGCCGAGCCTCGGGAGCGGGGACCTATGGCTACACCTTC. The full variable domain, with the rest looked up from reference TRBV5-1 and TRBJ1-2, is KAGVTQTPRYLIKTRGQQVTLSCSPISGHRSVSWYQQTPGQGLQFLFEYFSETQRNKGNFPGRFSGRQFSNSRSEMNVSTLELGDSALYLCASRASGAGTYGYTFGSGTRLTVV.

CDR3 DNA: TGTGCCAGCAGTTTAGCTAGCGGGGTTAGAACCGGGGAGCTGTTTTTT. It yields the protein CASSLASGVRTGELFF. This chain connects TRBV12-3 or TRBV12-4 to TRBJ2-2, with 8 bases aligning to TRBD2. V was pared by 0 bases and J by 5 bases, with 5 bases of the junction left unmatched. The CDR3 spans 16 residues.

A remark on this clonotype: A much larger clone is a single base away; this may be a read error. The rearrangement joins TRBV5-1 to TRBJ2-5; 11 bases map to TRBD2. The CDR3 consists of 17 residues. The germline gives CDR1 SGHRS, CDR2 YFSETQ. CDR3 bases: TGCGACAGCAGCTCCCTATCTAGCGGGGGGCCCGGGGAGACCCAGTACTTC. Translated, it gives CDSSSLSSGGPGETQYF. The whole variable domain, filled in from reference TRBV5-1 and TRBJ2-5, reads KAGVTQTPRYLIKTRGQQVTLSCSPISGHRSVSWYQQTPGQGLQFLFEYFSETQRNKGNFPGRFSGRQFSNSRSEMNVSTLELGDSALYLCDSSSLSSGGPGETQYFGPGTRLLVL.

The chain employs TRBV4-2 and TRBJ2-7; 7 bases align to TRBD2. V lost 0 bases and J lost 7; bases outside the gene matches: 9. The germline V gene has CDR1 LGHNA and CDR2 YNFKEQ. The CDR3 is 15 residues long. The DNA of the CDR3 is TGTGCCAGCAGCCAAGAGGGGGGGACTGCGAGGGAGCAGTACTTC. It is translated as CASSQEGGTAREQYF.

The genes are TRBV19 and TRBJ2-7; 9 nucleotides align to TRBD1. Per the germline V gene, CDR1 is LNHDA and CDR2 is SQIVND (reference sequence). There are 13 residues in the CDR3. J lost 3 bases, V lost 7 bases, and 4 bases had no gene match. DNA of the CDR3: TGTGCCAGTATGGGACAGGGAATCTACGAGCAGTACTTC. This codes for CASMGQGIYEQYF.

The V and J genes are TRBV3-1 and TRBJ1-1, with 7 nucleotides matching TRBD1. Germline assignment: CDR1 LGHDT and CDR2 YNNKEL (reference sequence). The CDR3 extends over 13 amino acids. With 6 bases clipped from V and 6 bases from J, the junction kept 7 bases outside the gene matches. CDR3 residues: CASRRQGFPEAFF. CDR3 in DNA: TGTGCCAGCAGAAGACAGGGTTTCCCTGAAGCTTTCTTT.

The chain uses TRBV24-1 and TRBJ2-5; the match to TRBD2 covers 9 bases. Unmatched junction bases numbered 5, after V lost 3 bases and J lost 4 bases. Germline V gives CDR1 KGHDR, CDR2 SFDVKD. The CDR3 consists of 15 residues. Here the CDR3 reads CATSDRRGGRETQYF. In DNA form, the CDR3 reads TGTGCCACCAGTGATCGGCGGGGGGGCCGAGAGACCCAGTACTTC.

The gene calls are TRBV4-3 and TRBJ2-2; 8 bases are a match to TRBD2. Germline trimming cut 3 bases from V and 5 bases from J; bases unmatched to any gene: 11. The CDR3 is made up of 17 amino acids. In germline, CDR1 is LGHNA, CDR2 YSLEER. The CDR3 loop reads CASSHGGVGRGTGELFF. In nucleotides, the CDR3 is TGCGCCAGCAGCCATGGAGGTGTCGGGAGGGGTACCGGGGAGCTGTTTTTT.

The sample holds a few counts of this clonotype. The chain joins TRBV7-3 to TRBJ2-2; the match to TRBD2 covers 7 bases. J gave up 1 base and V 2 bases, and 7 bases lay outside the gene matches. Germline V lookup: CDR1 SGHTA, CDR2 FQGTGA. The CDR3 has 17 residues. The CDR3 spells CASSLQSGIGNTGELFF. The CDR3, as DNA: TGTGCCAGCAGCTTACAGAGCGGGATCGGGAACACCGGGGAGCTGTTTTTT.

This clonotype was picked up a small number of times. The rearrangement links TRBV6-2 or TRBV6-3 to TRBJ2-7; tentatively, D is TRBD2 (6 bases). V lost 8 bases to trimming and J lost 2 bases, with 19 bases between them. This CDR3 is built from 15 residues. From germline, CDR1 is MNHEY and CDR2 SVGEGT. Here the CDR3 reads CASEARRGLTYEQYF. CDR3 sequence (DNA): TGTGCCAGCGAAGCCCGGAGGGGACTGACCTACGAGCAGTACTTC.

This clonotype was detected only a few times. V and J are TRBV6-6 and TRBJ2-3; D assignment may be TRBD1 or TRBD2 (6 bases each). V lost 7 bases, J lost 3 bases, and 14 bases lay in between. Germline V lookup: CDR1 MNHNY, CDR2 SVGAGI (reference sequence). The CDR3 spans 14 residues. The CDR3 DNA follows: TGTGCCAGCATATGGGGGGCGGGTACAGATACGCAGTATTTT. Translating it yields CASIWGAGTDTQYF.

CDR3 coding DNA: TGTGCCAGCAGCTTTACCGGGCCCCCTAGGCCCGGGGTCGATCAGCCCCAGCATTTT. Its translation is CASSFTGPPRPGVDQPQHF. The chain couples TRBV21-1 to TRBJ1-5; the listed D gene, TRBD1, was not tested against the DNA. TRBV21-1 is marked as a pseudogene. The CDR3 spans 19 residues.

The chain uses TRBV19 and TRBJ1-1; D unclear. Trimming removed 3 bases from V and 1 base from J, with 6 bases in between. The germline V gene encodes CDR1 LNHDA and CDR2 SQIVND (reference sequence). This CDR3 comprises 13 residues. CDR3 protein: CASSMNSNTEAFF. The CDR3 bases are TGTGCCAGTAGTATGAACTCGAACACTGAAGCTTTCTTT.

This clonotype has a handful of counts. The chain carries TRBV9 and TRBJ2-5; TRBD1 matches at 8 bases. The germline CDR1 and CDR2 sequences are SGDLS and YYNGEE. The CDR3 loop spans 15 amino acids. J lost 4 bases, V lost 4 bases, and 9 bases had no gene match. Here the CDR3 DNA reads TGTGCCAGCAGCCCCAGACAGGGGTGGTCAGAGACCCAGTACTTC. This sequence encodes CASSPRQGWSETQYF.

Only a few counts were recorded for this clonotype. The chain couples TRBV6-2 or TRBV6-3 to TRBJ2-1, with 8 bases lining up with TRBD2. In germline, CDR1 is MNHEY, CDR2 SVGEGT. Unmatched junction bases numbered 13, after V lost 0 bases and J lost 0 bases. CDR3 length: 20 amino acids. DNA for the CDR3: TGTGCCAGCAGTTACTCCCGAAGCGGGAGTGTTCTCAGCTCCTACAATGAGCAGTTCTTC. Its protein product is CASSYSRSGSVLSSYNEQFF.

DNA of the CDR3: TGTGCCAGCAGTTTCATGCAAGGGGACGGCAATCAGCCCCAGCATTTT. The encoded protein is CASSFMQGDGNQPQHF. This sequence joins TRBV12-3 or TRBV12-4 and TRBJ1-5; a possible D gene is TRBD1 (5 bases). V lost 3 bases to trimming and J lost 2 bases, with 14 bases between them. The CDR3 is 16 residues long.

This clonotype was picked up a small number of times. V is TRBV19 and J is TRBJ2-3; D remains ambiguous. Trimming left V 5 bases short and J 0 bases short, with 12 bases between. Germline CDR1 is LNHDA and CDR2 is SQIVND (reference sequence). This CDR3 region has 15 residues. The DNA for the CDR3 is TGTGCCAGTAGTTCTGTGGGCATTAGCACAGATACGCAGTATTTT. Protein: CASSSVGISTDTQYF.